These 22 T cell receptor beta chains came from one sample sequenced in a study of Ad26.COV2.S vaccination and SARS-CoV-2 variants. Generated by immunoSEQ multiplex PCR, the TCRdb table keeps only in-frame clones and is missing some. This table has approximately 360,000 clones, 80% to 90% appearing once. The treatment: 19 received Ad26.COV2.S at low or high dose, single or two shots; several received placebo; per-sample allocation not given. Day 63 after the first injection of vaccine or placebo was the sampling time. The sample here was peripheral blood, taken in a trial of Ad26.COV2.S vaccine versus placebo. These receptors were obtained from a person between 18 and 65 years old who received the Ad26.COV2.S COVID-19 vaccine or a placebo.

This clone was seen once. CDR3 region: CASSQSEGPGEKLFF. The CDR3 DNA reads as TGCGCCAGCAGCCAATCCGAGGGGCCGGGTGAAAAACTGTTTTTT. The J gene is TRBJ1-4, the V gene TRBV5-1, with a possible D match to TRBD1 (5 bases). The CDR3 runs to 15 residues. V lost 4 bases, J lost 7 bases, and 17 bases lay in between. In germline, CDR1 is SGHRS, CDR2 YFSETQ. The variable domain in full, with the rest retrieved from reference TRBV5-1 and TRBJ1-4, is KAGVTQTPRYLIKTRGQQVTLSCSPISGHRSVSWYQQTPGQGLQFLFEYFSETQRNKGNFPGRFSGRQFSNSRSEMNVSTLELGDSALYLCASSQSEGPGEKLFFGSGTQLSVL.

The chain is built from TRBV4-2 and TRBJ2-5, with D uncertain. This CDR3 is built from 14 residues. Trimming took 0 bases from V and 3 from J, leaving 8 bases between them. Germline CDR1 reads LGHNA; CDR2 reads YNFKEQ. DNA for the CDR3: TGTGCCAGCAGCCAAGAGCCAGCAAAAGAGACCCAGTACTTC. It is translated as CASSQEPAKETQYF.

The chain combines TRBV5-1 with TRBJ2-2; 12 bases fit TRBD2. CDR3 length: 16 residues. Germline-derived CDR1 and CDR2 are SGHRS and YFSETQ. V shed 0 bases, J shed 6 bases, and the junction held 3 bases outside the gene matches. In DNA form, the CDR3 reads TGCGCCAGCAGCTTGGGACTAGCGGGAGCGGCCGGGGAGCTGTTTTTT. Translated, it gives CASSLGLAGAAGELFF. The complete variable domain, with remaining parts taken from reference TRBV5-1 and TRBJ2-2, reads KAGVTQTPRYLIKTRGQQVTLSCSPISGHRSVSWYQQTPGQGLQFLFEYFSETQRNKGNFPGRFSGRQFSNSRSEMNVSTLELGDSALYLCASSLGLAGAAGELFFGEGSRLTVL.

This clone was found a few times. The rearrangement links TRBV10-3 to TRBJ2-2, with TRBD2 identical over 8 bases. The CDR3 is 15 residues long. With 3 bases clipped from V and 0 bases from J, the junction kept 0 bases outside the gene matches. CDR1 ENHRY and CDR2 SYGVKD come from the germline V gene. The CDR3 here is CAISEAGANTGELFF. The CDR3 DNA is TGTGCCATCAGTGAAGCGGGAGCGAACACCGGGGAGCTGTTTTTT.

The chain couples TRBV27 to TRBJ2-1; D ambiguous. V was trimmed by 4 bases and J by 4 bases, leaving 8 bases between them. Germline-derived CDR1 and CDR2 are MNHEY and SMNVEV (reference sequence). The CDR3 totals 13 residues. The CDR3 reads CASSSILYNEQFF. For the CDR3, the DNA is TGTGCCAGCAGTTCCATCCTTTACAATGAGCAGTTCTTC.

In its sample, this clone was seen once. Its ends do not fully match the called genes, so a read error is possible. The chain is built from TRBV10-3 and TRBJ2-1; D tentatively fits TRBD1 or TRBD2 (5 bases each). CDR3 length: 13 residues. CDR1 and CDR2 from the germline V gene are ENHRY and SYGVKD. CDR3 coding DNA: TGTGCCATCAGTGAGTACGGGGCTCAGAACGGGATCTTC. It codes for CAISEYGAQNGIF.

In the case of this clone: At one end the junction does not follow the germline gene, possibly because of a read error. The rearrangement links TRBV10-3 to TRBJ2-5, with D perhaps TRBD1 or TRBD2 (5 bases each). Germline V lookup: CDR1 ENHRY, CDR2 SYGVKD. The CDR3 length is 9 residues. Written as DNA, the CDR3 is TGTGCCACCGGACATACCGGGGACTTC. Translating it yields CATGHTGDF.

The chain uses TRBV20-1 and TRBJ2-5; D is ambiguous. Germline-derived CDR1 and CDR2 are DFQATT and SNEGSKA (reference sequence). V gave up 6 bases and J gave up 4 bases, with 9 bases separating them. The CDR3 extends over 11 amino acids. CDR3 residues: CSAANRETQYF. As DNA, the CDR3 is TGCAGTGCCGCTAACAGAGAGACCCAGTACTTC.

The CDR3 DNA sequence: TGTGCCAGCTCCTTCGGTCACGCCGGGGAGACCCAGTACTTC. Translation: CASSFGHAGETQYF. The chain combines TRBV18 with TRBJ2-5, with unresolved D. The CDR3 runs to 14 residues. Germline assignment: CDR1 KGHSH and CDR2 LQKENI. V was shortened by 6 bases and J by 5 bases, with 16 bases between the two germline ends.

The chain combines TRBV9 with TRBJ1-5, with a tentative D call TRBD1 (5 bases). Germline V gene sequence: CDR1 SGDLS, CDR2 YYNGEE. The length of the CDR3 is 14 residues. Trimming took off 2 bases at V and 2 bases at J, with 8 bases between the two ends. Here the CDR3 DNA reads TGTGCCAGCAGCGTTGGGGGTGGCAATCAGCCCCAGCATTTT. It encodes CASSVGGGNQPQHF.

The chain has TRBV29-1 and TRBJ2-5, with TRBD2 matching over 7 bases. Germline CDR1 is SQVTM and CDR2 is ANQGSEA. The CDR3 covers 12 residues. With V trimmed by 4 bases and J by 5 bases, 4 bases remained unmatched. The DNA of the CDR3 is TGCAGCGTTGCGAGCGGGGCGGAGACCCAGTACTTC. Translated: CSVASGAETQYF. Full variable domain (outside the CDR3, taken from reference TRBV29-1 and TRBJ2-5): SAVISQKPSRDICQRGTSLTIQCQVDSQVTMMFWYRQQPGQSLTLIATANQGSEATYESGFVIDKFPISRPNLTFSTLTVSNMSPEDSSIYLCSVASGAETQYFGPGTRLLVL.

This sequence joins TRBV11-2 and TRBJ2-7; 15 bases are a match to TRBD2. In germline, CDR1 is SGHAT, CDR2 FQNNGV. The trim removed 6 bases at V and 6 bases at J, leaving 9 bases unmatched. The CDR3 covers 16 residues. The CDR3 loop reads CASSLGLAGGQSEQYF. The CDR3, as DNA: TGTGCCAGCAGTCTTGGACTAGCGGGGGGGCAAAGCGAGCAGTACTTC.

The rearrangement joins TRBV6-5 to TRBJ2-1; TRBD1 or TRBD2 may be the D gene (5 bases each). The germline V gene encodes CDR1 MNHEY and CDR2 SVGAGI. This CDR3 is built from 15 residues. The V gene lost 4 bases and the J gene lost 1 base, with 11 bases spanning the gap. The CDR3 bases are TGTGCCAGCAGTTTCCGGGACCCATCCTACAATGAGCAGTTCTTC. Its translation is CASSFRDPSYNEQFF.

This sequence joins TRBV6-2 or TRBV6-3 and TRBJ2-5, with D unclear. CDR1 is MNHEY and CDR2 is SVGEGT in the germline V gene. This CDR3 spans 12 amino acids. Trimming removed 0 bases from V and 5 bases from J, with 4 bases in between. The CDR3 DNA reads TGTGCCAGCAGTTACTCCCCGGAGACCCAGTACTTC. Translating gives CASSYSPETQYF.

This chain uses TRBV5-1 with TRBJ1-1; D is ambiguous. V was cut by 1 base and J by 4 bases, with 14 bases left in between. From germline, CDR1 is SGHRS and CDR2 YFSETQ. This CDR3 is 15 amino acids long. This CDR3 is CASSLMVGGSTEAFF. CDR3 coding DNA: TGCGCCAGCAGCTTGATGGTGGGAGGGAGCACTGAAGCTTTCTTT.

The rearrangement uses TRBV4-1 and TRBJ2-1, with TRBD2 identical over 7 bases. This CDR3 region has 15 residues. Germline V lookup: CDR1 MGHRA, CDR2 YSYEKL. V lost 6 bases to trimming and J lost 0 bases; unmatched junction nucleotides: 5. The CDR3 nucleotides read TGCGCCAGCAGGTACCTAGCGGACTCCTACAATGAGCAGTTCTTC. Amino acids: CASRYLADSYNEQFF.

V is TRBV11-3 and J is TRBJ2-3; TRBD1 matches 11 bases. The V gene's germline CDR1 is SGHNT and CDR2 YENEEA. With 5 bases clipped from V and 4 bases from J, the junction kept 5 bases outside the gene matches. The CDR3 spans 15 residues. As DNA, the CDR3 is TGTGCCAGCAGCGGCCGGACAGGGGGCGCAGATACGCAGTATTTT. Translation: CASSGRTGGADTQYF. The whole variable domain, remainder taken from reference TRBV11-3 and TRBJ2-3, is EAGVVQSPRYKIIEKKQPVAFWCNPISGHNTLYWYLQNLGQGPELLIRYENEEAVDDSQLPKDRFSAERLKGVDSTLKIQPAELGDSAVYLCASSGRTGGADTQYFGPGTRLTVL.

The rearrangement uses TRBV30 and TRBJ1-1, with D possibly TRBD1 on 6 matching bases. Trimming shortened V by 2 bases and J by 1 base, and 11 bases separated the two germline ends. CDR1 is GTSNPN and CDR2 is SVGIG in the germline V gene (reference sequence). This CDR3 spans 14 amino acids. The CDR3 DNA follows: TGTGCCTGGAGTCCGGACAGCCCGAACACTGAAGCTTTCTTT. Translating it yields CAWSPDSPNTEAFF.

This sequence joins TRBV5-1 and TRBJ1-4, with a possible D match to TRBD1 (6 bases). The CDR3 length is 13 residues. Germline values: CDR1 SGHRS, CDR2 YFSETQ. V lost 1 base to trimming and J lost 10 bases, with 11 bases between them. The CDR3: CASSLRTVGKLFF. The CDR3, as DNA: TGCGCCAGCAGCTTGAGGACAGTCGGAAAACTGTTTTTT.

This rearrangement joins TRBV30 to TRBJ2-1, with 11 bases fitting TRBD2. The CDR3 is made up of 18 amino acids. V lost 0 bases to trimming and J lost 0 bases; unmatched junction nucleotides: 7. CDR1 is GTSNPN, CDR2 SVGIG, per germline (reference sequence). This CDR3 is CAWSVRLAGGLSYNEQFF. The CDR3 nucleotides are TGTGCCTGGAGTGTACGGCTAGCGGGAGGACTCTCCTACAATGAGCAGTTCTTC. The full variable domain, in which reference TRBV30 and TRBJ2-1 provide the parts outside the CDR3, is SQTIHQWPATLVQPVGSPLSLECTVEGTSNPNLYWYRQAAGRGLQLLFYSVGIGQISSEVPQNLSASRPQDRQFILSSKKLLLSDSGFYLCAWSVRLAGGLSYNEQFFGPGTRLTVL.

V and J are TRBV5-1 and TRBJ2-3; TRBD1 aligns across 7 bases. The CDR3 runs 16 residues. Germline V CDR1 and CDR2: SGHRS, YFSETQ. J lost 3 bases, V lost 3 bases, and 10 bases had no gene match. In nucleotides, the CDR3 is TGCGCCAGCAGCTGGGGGACAGATATGACTACAGATACGCAGTATTTT. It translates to CASSWGTDMTTDTQYF. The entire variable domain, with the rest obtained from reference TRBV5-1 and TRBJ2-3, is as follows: KAGVTQTPRYLIKTRGQQVTLSCSPISGHRSVSWYQQTPGQGLQFLFEYFSETQRNKGNFPGRFSGRQFSNSRSEMNVSTLELGDSALYLCASSWGTDMTTDTQYFGPGTRLTVL.

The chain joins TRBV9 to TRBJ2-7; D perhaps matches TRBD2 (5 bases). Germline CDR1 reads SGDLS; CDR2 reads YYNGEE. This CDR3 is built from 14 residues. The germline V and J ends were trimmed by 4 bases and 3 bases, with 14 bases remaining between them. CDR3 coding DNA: TGTGCCAGCAGCCCCTTGGGGAGCAGCTACGAGCAGTACTTC. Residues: CASSPLGSSYEQYF.